These 7 T cell receptor beta chains came from one sample sequenced in a study of Ad26.COV2.S vaccination and SARS-CoV-2 variants. Treatment indicated: about 20 received Ad26.COV2.S at low or high dose, single or two shots; a few received placebo; per-sample allocation not given. Collection of samples fell on day 63 after the first vaccine or placebo injection. The method was immunoSEQ multiplex PCR; TCRdb's version includes in-frame clones alone and lacks a portion of them. Found here are about 240,000 clones, around 87% of them singletons; the top ten hold about 10%. The material was peripheral blood, obtained in a trial of Ad26.COV2.S vaccine versus placebo. The receptors come from a person between 18 and 65 years old who received the Ad26.COV2.S COVID-19 vaccine or a placebo.

This clone was seen a single time. The J gene is TRBJ2-6, the V gene TRBV19; 8 positions match TRBD1. CDR3 length: 18 residues. V gave up 4 bases and J gave up 0 bases; unmatched junction bases: 8. Germline values: CDR1 LNHDA, CDR2 SQIVND (reference sequence). The CDR3 sequence: CASSKGDRRYSGANVLTF. DNA of the CDR3: TGTGCCAGTAGTAAGGGGGACAGGAGATACTCTGGGGCCAACGTCCTGACTTTC.

The V gene is TRBV6-5, the J gene TRBJ2-1, with 7 positions matching TRBD1. The J segment lost 7 bases and the V segment lost 7 bases, leaving 7 bases of the junction unmatched. CDR1 is MNHEY and CDR2 is SVGAGI in the germline V gene. The CDR3 runs 13 residues. The CDR3 here is CASTIPGGNEQFF. The CDR3 DNA is TGTGCCAGCACTATTCCAGGGGGAAATGAGCAGTTCTTC.

The chain couples TRBV4-2 to TRBJ2-7; D unresolved. The CDR3 totals 15 residues. Germline values: CDR1 LGHNA, CDR2 YNFKEQ. V dropped 1 base and J dropped 4 bases, with 14 bases sitting between them. CDR3 coding DNA: TGTGCCAGCAGCCAAGGGGCGGAAAAAGGATACGAGCAGTACTTC. This gives the protein CASSQGAEKGYEQYF.

CDR3 residues: CSVAGGQDTGELFF. CDR3 coding DNA: TGCAGCGTTGCGGGGGGGCAGGACACCGGGGAGCTGTTTTTT. The chain couples TRBV29-1 to TRBJ2-2; 8 positions match TRBD2. The V gene end was trimmed by 4 bases and the J gene end by 3 bases; junction bases not matched to a gene: 4. The CDR3 consists of 14 residues. Germline V gene data show CDR1 as SQVTM and CDR2 as ANQGSEA.

The gene calls are TRBV1 and TRBJ2-3; the table's TRBD2 call for D was not verified on the DNA. TRBV1 is reported as a pseudogene. The CDR3 contains 15 residues. CDR3 nucleotide sequence: TGCACCAGCAGCCGATCTAGCGGGGGGGCAGATACGCAGTATTTT. Translating gives CTSSRSSGGADTQYF.

The rearrangement links TRBV19 to TRBJ1-2, with D possibly being TRBD1 (6 bases). Trimming took off 8 bases at V and 6 bases at J, with 13 bases between the two ends. CDR3 length: 12 amino acids. Germline CDR1 is LNHDA and CDR2 is SQIVND (reference sequence). CDR3 bases: TGTGCCAGTGCGCTGGGGGCCAATGGCTACACCTTC. It yields the protein CASALGANGYTF.

The count of this clone is one. The chain employs TRBV7-6 and TRBJ2-7, with D perhaps given as TRBD1 or TRBD2 (6 bases each). The germline V and J ends were trimmed by 4 bases and 0 bases, with 10 bases remaining between them. The CDR3 is 14 amino acids. Germline V gene data show CDR1 as SGHVS and CDR2 as FNYEAQ. CDR3: CASSYGGPSYEQYF. CDR3 nucleotides: TGTGCCAGCAGCTACGGGGGCCCCTCCTACGAGCAGTACTTC.